This T cell receptor (beta chain) was documented in a study of blood T cell repertoires in COVID-19. For the study at large: Sites across the United States, Italy and Spain contributed samples from acute and convalescent COVID-19.

Only in-frame clones appear in the TCRdb table, and some are missing; sequencing was by immunoSEQ multiplex PCR. The table lists 90,000 to 150,000 clones, roughly 80% of them singletons, with 9% to 14% in the top ten. Per germline, CDR1 MDHEN and CDR2 SYDVKM. V lost 3 bases, J lost 7 bases, and 11 bases stayed unmatched. There are 15 residues in the CDR3. This TCR came from a human donor in a cohort sampled during active COVID-19. Sequencing used peripheral blood. The chain employs TRBV28 and TRBJ2-5, with TRBD1 identical over 7 bases. Here the CDR3 reads CASSFGQEERGTQYF. The CDR3 DNA follows: TGTGCCAGCAGTTTCGGACAGGAAGAAAGAGGGACCCAGTACTTC.